The source of this T cell receptor (beta chain) is a study of response to subunit inactivated influenza vaccine. This clonotype was counted a few times. MiXCR, run by TCRdb on the RT-PCR reads, gives a single entry per CDR3 protein. The sample has some 500,000 distinct CDR3 sequences, 15% to 20% seen once; the top ten hold less than 4%. Germline V gene data show CDR1 as SGHRS and CDR2 as YFSETQ. V lost 0 bases to trimming and J lost 9 bases; unmatched junction nucleotides: 4. CDR3 length: 15 residues. This chain connects TRBV5-1 to TRBJ2-3; the match to TRBD2 covers 13 bases. This sequence originates from a man in his fifties or sixties who received an inactivated influenza vaccine. The sequences come from CD4+ T cells sorted from PBMCs, collected about 23 months after vaccination. CDR3 residues: CASSLGTSGGNTQYF. In DNA, the CDR3 is TGCGCCAGCAGCTTGGGGACTAGCGGGGGAAACACGCAGTATTTT.